Listed below are T cell receptor beta chains from one sample, sequenced in a study of blood T cell repertoires in COVID-19. Data came from immunoSEQ multiplex PCR; TCRdb stores just in-frame clones and leaves some out. The table has 200,000 to 250,000 clones, 65% to 85% seen once. Sequenced: PBMCs or T cells enriched from blood (not recorded which). The receptors originated from a woman between 40 and 55 years old with acute COVID-19. Each CDR3 is given with its conserved first and last residue. Each record gives: J gene, V gene, clone size, D gene, CDR3 DNA, CDR3 protein. The D gene is left open where the match is weak. For some rows the clone size is stated as once, few or many, or as a class when expanded; others skip it.

J gene: TRBJ1-1
V gene: TRBV7-9
clone size: .
D gene: .
CDR3 DNA: TGTGCCAGCAGCTTAGCCAGGGCTATGAACACTGAAGCTTTCTTT
CDR3 protein: CASSLARAMNTEAFF

J gene: TRBJ2-6
V gene: TRBV7-6
clone size: .
D gene: .
CDR3 DNA: TGTGCCAGCAGCCCTCCCGGCGAGGCCTCTGGGGCCAACGTCCTGACTTTC
CDR3 protein: CASSPPGEASGANVLTF

J gene: TRBJ2-1
V gene: TRBV4-1
clone size: .
D gene: .
CDR3 DNA: TGCGCCAGCAGCCAACTAGACCTTATGATCTACAATGAGCAGTTCTTC
CDR3 protein: CASSQLDLMIYNEQFF

J gene: TRBJ2-4
V gene: TRBV19
clone size: .
D gene: TRBD2
CDR3 DNA: TGTGCCAGTAGTGTCCCGGGACTACAAAACATTCAGTACTTC
CDR3 protein: CASSVPGLQNIQYF

J gene: TRBJ1-2
V gene: TRBV12-2
clone size: .
D gene: .
CDR3 DNA: TGTGCAAGTCGCTTCCACAGGGAGAAGGGATATGGCTACACCTTC
CDR3 protein: CASRFHREKGYGYTF

J gene: TRBJ2-3
V gene: TRBV29-1
clone size: .
D gene: .
CDR3 DNA: TGCAGCGTCCCCGCCGGGGTAGGGCCAGATACGCAGTATTTT
CDR3 protein: CSVPAGVGPDTQYF

J gene: TRBJ2-7
V gene: TRBV12-3/TRBV12-4
clone size: .
D gene: TRBD2
CDR3 DNA: TGTGCCAGCAGTTTACTAGCGGCCTACGAGCAGTACTTC
CDR3 protein: CASSLLAAYEQYF

J gene: TRBJ1-1
V gene: TRBV6-1
clone size: .
D gene: .
CDR3 DNA: TGTGCCAGCAGTGAAAGGTGGGGGCAGAACACTGAAGCTTTCTTT
CDR3 protein: CASSERWGQNTEAFF

J gene: TRBJ2-6
V gene: TRBV6-4
clone size: .
D gene: .
CDR3 DNA: TGTGCCAGCAGCAACAGGGCTGGGGCCAACGTCCTGACTTTC
CDR3 protein: CASSNRAGANVLTF

J gene: TRBJ2-2
V gene: TRBV7-9
clone size: .
D gene: TRBD2
CDR3 DNA: TGTGCGGGCGGGAGGCTCACGACCGGGGAGCTGTTTTTT
CDR3 protein: CAGGRLTTGELFF

J gene: TRBJ1-5
V gene: TRBV19
clone size: once
D gene: TRBD1
CDR3 DNA: TGTGCCAGTAGACGACAGGGGGCAGATGGTCCCCAGCATTTT
CDR3 protein: CASRRQGADGPQHF

J gene: TRBJ2-1
V gene: TRBV27
clone size: .
D gene: .
CDR3 DNA: TGTGCCAGCAGGCCCAGCGGAAGTTTCCACAATGAGCAGTTCTTC
CDR3 protein: CASRPSGSFHNEQFF

J gene: TRBJ1-3
V gene: TRBV3-1/TRBV3-2
clone size: .
D gene: .
CDR3 DNA: TGTGCCAGCAGCCCAAACAGGGATCCTGGAAACACCATATATTTT
CDR3 protein: CASSPNRDPGNTIYF

J gene: TRBJ1-1
V gene: TRBV30
clone size: .
D gene: .
CDR3 DNA: TGTGCCTGGAGCCCGAGTGGGAACACTGAAGCTTTCTTT
CDR3 protein: CAWSPSGNTEAFF

J gene: TRBJ2-4
V gene: TRBV4-1
clone size: .
D gene: .
CDR3 DNA: TGCGCCAGCAGCCAAGCTTACGGTTTGGGGGGTGAGGCCAAAAACATTCAGTACTTC
CDR3 protein: CASSQAYGLGGEAKNIQYF

J gene: TRBJ1-5
V gene: TRBV20-1
clone size: .
D gene: .
CDR3 DNA: TGCAGTGCAGCCGGGAGTCAGCCCCAGCATTTT
CDR3 protein: CSAAGSQPQHF